This record concerns one T cell receptor beta chain sequence. Profiling relied on immunoSEQ multiplex PCR, and the TCRdb table lists in-frame clones only, not all of them. The sample carries around 99,000 clones, around 89% recorded once. CDR3 length equals 12 residues. Germline loops: CDR1 SQVTM, CDR2 ANQGSEA. Trimming pared 4 bases from V and 6 bases from J, leaving 9 bases between. The sample comes from a study of OX40 agonist ivuxolimab in advanced cancers. The chain uses TRBV29-1 and TRBJ2-2; no clear D gene. The TCR was taken from an adult with an advanced solid tumor such as melanoma, head and neck, liver or kidney cancer. The source material was CD4+ or CD8+ T cells sorted from blood, sampled in a trial of the OX40 agonist ivuxolimab. The DNA for the CDR3 is TGCAGCGTTGGTGGCTCCCCCGGGGAGCTGTTTTTT. It is translated as CSVGGSPGELFF.